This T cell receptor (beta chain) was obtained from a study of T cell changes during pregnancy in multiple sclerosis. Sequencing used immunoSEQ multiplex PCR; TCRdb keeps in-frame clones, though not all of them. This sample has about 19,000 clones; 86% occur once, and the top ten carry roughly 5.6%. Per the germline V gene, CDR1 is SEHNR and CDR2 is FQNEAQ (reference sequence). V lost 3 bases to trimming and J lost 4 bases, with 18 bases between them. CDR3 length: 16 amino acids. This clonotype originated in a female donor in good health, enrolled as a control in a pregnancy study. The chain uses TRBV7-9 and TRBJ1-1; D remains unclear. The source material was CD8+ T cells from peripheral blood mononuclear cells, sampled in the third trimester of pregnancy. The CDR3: CASSFSGKERGTEAFF. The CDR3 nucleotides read TGTGCCAGCAGCTTTTCGGGGAAAGAACGGGGCACTGAAGCTTTCTTT.